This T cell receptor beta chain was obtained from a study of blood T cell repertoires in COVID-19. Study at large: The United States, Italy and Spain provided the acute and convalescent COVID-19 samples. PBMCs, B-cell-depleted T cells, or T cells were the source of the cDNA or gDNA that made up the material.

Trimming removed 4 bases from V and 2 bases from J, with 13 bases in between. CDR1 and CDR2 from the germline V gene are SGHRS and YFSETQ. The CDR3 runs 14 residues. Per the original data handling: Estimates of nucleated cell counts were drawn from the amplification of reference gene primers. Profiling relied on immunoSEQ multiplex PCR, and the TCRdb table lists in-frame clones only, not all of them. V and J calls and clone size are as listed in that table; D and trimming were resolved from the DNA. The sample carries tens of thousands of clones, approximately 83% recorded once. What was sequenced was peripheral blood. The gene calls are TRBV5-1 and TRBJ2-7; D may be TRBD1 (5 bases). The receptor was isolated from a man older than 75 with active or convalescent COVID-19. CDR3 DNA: TGCGCCAGCAGCCCACAGGACGGACCCTACGAGCAGTACTTC. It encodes CASSPQDGPYEQYF.